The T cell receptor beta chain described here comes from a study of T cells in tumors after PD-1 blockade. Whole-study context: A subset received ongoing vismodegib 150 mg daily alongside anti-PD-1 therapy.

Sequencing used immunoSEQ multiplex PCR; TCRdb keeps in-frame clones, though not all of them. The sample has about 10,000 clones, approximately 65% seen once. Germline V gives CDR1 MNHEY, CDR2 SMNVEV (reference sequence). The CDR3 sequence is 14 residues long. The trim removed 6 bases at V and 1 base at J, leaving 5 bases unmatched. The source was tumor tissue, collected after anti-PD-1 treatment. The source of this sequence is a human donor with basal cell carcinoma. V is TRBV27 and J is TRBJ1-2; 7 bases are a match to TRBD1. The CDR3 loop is CASRLTGINYGYTF. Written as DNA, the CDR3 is TGTGCCAGCAGGCTGACAGGGATTAACTATGGCTACACCTTC.